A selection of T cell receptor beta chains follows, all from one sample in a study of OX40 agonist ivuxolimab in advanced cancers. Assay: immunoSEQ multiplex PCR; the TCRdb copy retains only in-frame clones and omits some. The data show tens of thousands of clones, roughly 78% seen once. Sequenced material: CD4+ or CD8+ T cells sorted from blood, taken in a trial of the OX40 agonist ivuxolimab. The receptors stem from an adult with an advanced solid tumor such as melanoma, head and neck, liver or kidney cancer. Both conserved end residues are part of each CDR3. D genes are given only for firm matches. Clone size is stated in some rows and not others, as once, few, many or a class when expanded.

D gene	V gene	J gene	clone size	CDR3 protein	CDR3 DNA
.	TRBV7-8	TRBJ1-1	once	CASSLAVRSQAFF	TGTGCCAGCAGCTTAGCAGTCAGATCTCAAGCTTTCTTT
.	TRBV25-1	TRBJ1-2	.	CASSEYTNPGSLYGYTF	TGTGCCAGCAGTGAATATACCAACCCGGGCAGCCTCTATGGCTACACCTTC
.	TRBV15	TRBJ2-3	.	CATSSRGPTDTQYF	TGTGCCACCAGCAGCCGGGGCCCCACAGATACGCAGTATTTT
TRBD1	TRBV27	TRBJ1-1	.	CASSSRTGRIEAFF	TGTGCCAGCAGTTCCCGGACAGGGCGTATTGAAGCTTTCTTT
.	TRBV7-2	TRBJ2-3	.	CASSLALARTDTQYF	TGTGCCAGCAGCTTAGCTTTAGCTCGCACAGATACGCAGTATTTT
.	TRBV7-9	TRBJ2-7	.	CASSLEPARAEQYF	TGTGCCAGCAGCTTAGAACCGGCTAGGGCCGAGCAGTACTTC
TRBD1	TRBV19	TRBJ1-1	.	CASSSLRQGSSTEAFF	TGTGCCAGTAGTAGCTTGAGACAGGGGTCGAGCACTGAAGCTTTCTTT
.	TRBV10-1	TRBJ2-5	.	CASSEIAGETQYF	TGCGCCAGCAGTGAGATAGCTGGGGAGACCCAGTACTTC
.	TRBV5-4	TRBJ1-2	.	CASIDVGAIYGYTF	TGTGCCAGCATCGACGTGGGGGCCATCTATGGCTACACCTTC
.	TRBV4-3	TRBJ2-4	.	CASSQERRNIQYF	TGCGCCAGCAGCCAAGAAAGGCGGAACATTCAGTACTTC
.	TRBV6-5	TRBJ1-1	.	CASSYSGRFNTEAFF	TGTGCCAGCAGTTACTCGGGACGCTTTAACACTGAAGCTTTCTTT
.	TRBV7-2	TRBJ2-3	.	CASSLRERRTDTQYF	TGTGCCAGCAGCTTAAGAGAGCGCCGCACAGATACGCAGTATTTT
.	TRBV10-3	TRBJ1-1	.	CAIRTGDTEAFF	TGTGCCATCAGGACAGGCGACACTGAAGCTTTCTTT
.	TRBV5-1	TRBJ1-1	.	CASSMNTGITEAFF	TGCGCCAGCAGCATGAACACGGGGATCACTGAAGCTTTCTTT
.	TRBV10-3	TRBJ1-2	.	CAISELKGSGYTF	TGTGCCATCAGTGAGCTGAAGGGGAGCGGCTACACCTTC
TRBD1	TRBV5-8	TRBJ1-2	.	CASSAGQGSGYTF	TGTGCCAGCAGCGCGGGACAGGGCTCCGGCTACACCTTC
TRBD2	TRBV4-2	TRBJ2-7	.	CASSQQREGLYEQYF	TGTGCCAGCAGCCAACAGCGGGAGGGCCTCTACGAGCAGTACTTC
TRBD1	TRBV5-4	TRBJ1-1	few	CASSLRQGANRNTEAFF	TGTGCCAGCAGCTTGAGGCAGGGGGCGAATCGGAACACTGAAGCTTTCTTT